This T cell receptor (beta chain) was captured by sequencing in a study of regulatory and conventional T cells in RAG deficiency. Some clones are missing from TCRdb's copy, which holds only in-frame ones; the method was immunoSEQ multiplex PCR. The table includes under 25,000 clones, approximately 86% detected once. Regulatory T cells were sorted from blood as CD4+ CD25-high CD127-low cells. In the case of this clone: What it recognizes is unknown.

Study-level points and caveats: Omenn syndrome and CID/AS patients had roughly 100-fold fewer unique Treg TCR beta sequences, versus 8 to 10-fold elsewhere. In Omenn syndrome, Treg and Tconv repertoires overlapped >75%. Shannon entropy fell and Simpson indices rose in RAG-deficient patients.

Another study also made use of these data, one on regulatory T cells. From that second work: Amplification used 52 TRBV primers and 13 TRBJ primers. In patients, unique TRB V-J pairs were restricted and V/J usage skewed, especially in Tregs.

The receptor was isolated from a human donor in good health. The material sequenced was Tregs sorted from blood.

This CDR3 is CASRGDGYTF. In nucleotides, the CDR3 is TGTGCCAGCAGAGGGGATGGCTACACCTTC. The chain uses TRBV6-8 and TRBJ1-2; D is perhaps TRBD1 (5 bases). The germline gives CDR1 MNHGY, CDR2 SAAAGT. V lost 6 bases to trimming and J lost 6 bases, with 5 bases between them. The CDR3 extends over 10 amino acids.